Following are 12 T cell receptor beta chains from one sample sequenced in a study of blood T cell repertoires in COVID-19. Generated by immunoSEQ multiplex PCR, the TCRdb table keeps only in-frame clones and is missing some. The sample lists 200,000 or so clones, 60% to 85% seen once, with approximately 15% in the top ten. Material: peripheral blood. These receptors were collected from a man between 60 and 70 years old with active or convalescent COVID-19.

The chain employs TRBV18 and TRBJ2-2; TRBD2 is a possible D gene (5 bases). There are 13 residues in the CDR3. The germline gives CDR1 KGHSH, CDR2 LQKENI. Trimming pared 6 bases from V and 4 bases from J, leaving 9 bases between. CDR3 nucleotide sequence: TGTGCCAGCTCCCCGGACTCCACCGGGGAGCTGTTTTTT. It specifies CASSPDSTGELFF.

The gene calls are TRBV15 and TRBJ1-4; 8 nucleotides align to TRBD1. The V and J ends lost 0 bases and 13 bases, in that order; junction bases with no gene match: 10. The CDR3 sequence is 15 residues long. In germline, CDR1 is LNHNV, CDR2 YYDKDF (reference sequence). CDR3 nucleotides: TGTGCCACCAGCAGAGAGAAAACAGGGGGTTTTAGACTGTTTTTT. Translated, it gives CATSREKTGGFRLFF.

The gene calls are TRBV19 and TRBJ1-5, with 8 bases that match TRBD1. Trimming took 7 bases from V and 5 from J; bases not matched to a gene: 7. The CDR3 is 14 amino acids. Germline lookup yields CDR1 LNHDA and CDR2 SQIVND (reference sequence). The CDR3 reads CASKGQGVYQPQHF. For the CDR3, the DNA is TGTGCCAGTAAAGGACAGGGAGTTTATCAGCCCCAGCATTTT. The entire variable domain, with the rest obtained from reference TRBV19 and TRBJ1-5, is as follows: DGGITQSPKYLFRKEGQNVTLSCEQNLNHDAMYWYRQDPGQGLRLIYYSQIVNDFQKGDIAEGYSVSREKKESFPLTVTSAQKNPTAFYLCASKGQGVYQPQHFGDGTRLSIL.

The CDR3 bases are TGTGCCAGTGGTAGCGGGCGGGGCTCCTACGAGCAGTACTTC. Its protein is CASGSGRGSYEQYF. The genes are TRBV19 and TRBJ2-7; 7 bases match TRBD2. The V gene end was trimmed by 8 bases and the J gene end by 0 bases; junction bases not matched to a gene: 7. CDR3 length equals 14 residues. Germline CDR1 is LNHDA and CDR2 is SQIVND (reference sequence).

The rearrangement links TRBV6-5 to TRBJ2-2; a possible D gene is TRBD2 (6 bases). Germline loops: CDR1 MNHEY, CDR2 SVGAGI. This CDR3 has 12 residues. With 7 bases removed from V and 7 bases from J, the gap between germline ends came to 10 bases. The CDR3 DNA reads as TGTGCCAGCATCGGGAGTAACGGGGAGCTGTTTTTT. It encodes CASIGSNGELFF.

The chain uses TRBV5-1 and TRBJ2-1; 16 bases map to TRBD2. Trimming at V came to 2 bases and at J to 2 bases, leaving 10 bases not matched to a gene. Germline V gives CDR1 SGHRS, CDR2 YFSETQ. This CDR3 contains 20 residues. The chain's CDR3 is CASSFDPPGTSGRAYNEQFF. Here the CDR3 DNA reads TGCGCCAGCAGCTTTGATCCCCCCGGGACTAGCGGGAGGGCCTACAATGAGCAGTTCTTC. The entire variable domain, with the rest obtained from reference TRBV5-1 and TRBJ2-1, is as follows: KAGVTQTPRYLIKTRGQQVTLSCSPISGHRSVSWYQQTPGQGLQFLFEYFSETQRNKGNFPGRFSGRQFSNSRSEMNVSTLELGDSALYLCASSFDPPGTSGRAYNEQFFGPGTRLTVL.

This rearrangement joins TRBV7-2 to TRBJ2-3, with D hard to call. The V gene lost 5 bases and the J gene lost 3 bases, with 15 bases spanning the gap. Germline CDR1 reads SGHTA; CDR2 reads FQGNSA. This CDR3 is built from 15 residues. The CDR3 region is CASSARPQVTDTQYF. CDR3 DNA: TGTGCCAGCAGCGCCCGCCCTCAGGTTACAGATACGCAGTATTTT.

This clone turned up a few times. V and J are TRBV19 and TRBJ1-1; 8 positions match TRBD1. Germline assignment: CDR1 LNHDA and CDR2 SQIVND (reference sequence). The V gene end was trimmed by 7 bases and the J gene end by 4 bases; junction bases not matched to a gene: 8. The CDR3 runs 14 residues. CDR3 amino acids: CASKGQGAGTEAFF. CDR3 coding DNA: TGTGCCAGTAAGGGGCAGGGGGCAGGCACTGAAGCTTTCTTT.

This chain links TRBV27 with TRBJ2-1; 14 bases are shared with TRBD2. The CDR3 is 17 residues long. The V gene's germline CDR1 is MNHEY and CDR2 SMNVEV (reference sequence). The V gene end was trimmed by 1 base and the J gene end by 9 bases; junction bases not matched to a gene: 8. CDR3 residues: CASSLWETSGRGVEQFF. The CDR3 bases are TGTGCCAGCAGTTTATGGGAGACTAGCGGGAGGGGAGTTGAGCAGTTCTTC.

The chain combines TRBV3-1 (or the pseudogene TRBV3-2) with TRBJ1-3, with 11 bases identical to TRBD1. This CDR3 spans 17 amino acids. Germline CDR1 is LGHDT and CDR2 is YNNKEL (reference sequence). The junction had 6 bases not matched to a gene; V was cut back by 2 bases and J by 3 bases. For the CDR3, the DNA is TGTGCCAGCAGCCAAATGAGGACAGGGGGCTTTGGAAACACCATATATTTT. Protein sequence: CASSQMRTGGFGNTIYF.

This clone was seen a few times. This chain links TRBV6-5 with TRBJ2-4, with D possibly being TRBD1 (5 bases). Germline CDR1 is MNHEY and CDR2 is SVGAGI. This CDR3 is 15 amino acids long. V was trimmed by 5 bases and J by 4 bases, leaving 15 bases between them. DNA for the CDR3: TGTGCCAGCAGTCCGAGGAGCCAGGGTAAAAACATTCAGTACTTC. It codes for CASSPRSQGKNIQYF.

The V gene is TRBV5-8, the J gene TRBJ2-7; 8 nucleotides match TRBD1. Trimming at V came to 4 bases and at J to 12 bases, leaving 6 bases not matched to a gene. This CDR3 is 11 amino acids long. Germline V gene sequence: CDR1 SGHTS, CDR2 YDEGEE. DNA of the CDR3: TGTGCCAGCAGCCCCGGACAGGGTTGGTACTTC. Its protein product is CASSPGQGWYF.